A selection of T cell receptor beta chains follows, all from one sample in a study of shared clonotypes between healthy human individuals. The method was immunoSEQ multiplex PCR; TCRdb's version includes in-frame clones alone and lacks a portion of them. The sample holds over 2 million clones, 95% seen once. Sequences were obtained from naive CD4+ T cells sorted from blood. The receptors come from a man aged 18 to 29 in good health. Both conserved end residues are part of each CDR3.

j_call v_call cdr3_aa
TRBJ1-3 TRBV19 CASSTGRSSGNTIYF
TRBJ2-7 TRBV4-1 CASSQPGTGIYEQYF
TRBJ2-7 TRBV7-2 CASSPPGQTKWEQYF
TRBJ1-2 TRBV29-1 CSVQVDRGYGYTF
TRBJ1-2 TRBV19 CASSLTVSQRWGYGYTF
TRBJ1-6 TRBV5-1 CASSLVPDSYNSPLHF
TRBJ2-7 TRBV28 CASSLSPDRPYEQYF
TRBJ2-7 TRBV7-2 CASSLELAGGHEQYF
TRBJ1-4 TRBV6-1 CASSVKTGAEKLFF
TRBJ1-5 TRBV7-6 CASSEQENQPQHF
TRBJ1-4 TRBV2 CASSRDRGPEKLFF
TRBJ2-7 TRBV6-5 CASSSLQGGTYEQYF
TRBJ1-1 TRBV5-6 CASSLDRVTTEAFF
TRBJ1-3 TRBV4-1 CASSQETTVSGNTIYF
TRBJ2-5 TRBV5-4 CASSLGQQETQYF
TRBJ1-2 TRBV7-9 CASSLGTGNGYTF
TRBJ1-6 TRBV6-6 CASSLISQDNSPLHF
TRBJ1-1 TRBV5-1 CASSWERLPGDTEAFF
TRBJ1-5 TRBV2 CASNKDISNQPQHF
TRBJ1-5 TRBV7-9 CASSLRDRVNNQPQHF
TRBJ2-3 TRBV5-1 CASSLIQTSGLTSTDTQYF
TRBJ1-2 TRBV2 CASSENRANYGYTF
TRBJ1-6 TRBV28 CASSFGSNSPLHF
TRBJ1-6 TRBV5-1 CASSLTAGTGGSPLHF
TRBJ1-4 TRBV2 CASSLTGTGSEKLFF
TRBJ1-6 TRBV19 CASSIEGTARPLHF
TRBJ2-2 TRBV2 CASRFAGAGTGELFF
TRBJ1-2 TRBV5-1 CASSLGSYGYTF
TRBJ2-3 TRBV5-6 CASSWRTSGYTDTQYF
TRBJ2-1 TRBV9 CASSVEGVRVYNEQFF
TRBJ1-2 TRBV7-9 CASSSLGTKPYGYTF
TRBJ2-7 TRBV27 CASSSKNRDFGRYEQYF
TRBJ2-2 TRBV7-3 CASSSSGVDTGELFF
TRBJ1-2 TRBV6-1 CASSFVTPNYGYTF
TRBJ2-7 TRBV11-3 CASSLDGYEQYF
TRBJ1-2 TRBV10-3 CAISGRESDGYTF
TRBJ2-7 TRBV7-2 CASSLERGSSYEQYF
TRBJ1-2 TRBV9 CASSVSGRANYGYTF
TRBJ1-4 TRBV2 CASTSQATNEKLFF
TRBJ1-2 TRBV7-9 CASSFGQGGGYTF
TRBJ1-1 TRBV27 CASSFGGRRTFF